This T cell receptor (beta chain) was identified in a study of OX40 agonist ivuxolimab in advanced cancers. For the study at large: Ivuxolimab is an agonistic anti-OX40 (CD134) antibody, and patients were treated with it. Participants, roughly 81% male, averaged approximately 60 years of age, ranging from roughly 23 to 90. Three individuals attained partial responses, comprising one hepatocellular carcinoma case and two cutaneous melanoma cases.

V dropped 3 bases and J dropped 0 bases, with 5 bases sitting between them. Germline lookup yields CDR1 SGHTA and CDR2 FQGTGA. The CDR3 is made up of 13 amino acids. Produced via immunoSEQ multiplex PCR; TCRdb's table is partial and in-frame only. The sample shows 60,000 to 70,000 clones, around 86% of them seen only once. V and J are TRBV7-3 and TRBJ1-1; D remains ambiguous. The TCR was taken from an adult with an advanced solid tumor such as melanoma, head and neck, liver or kidney cancer. The sequencing here drew on CD4+ or CD8+ T cells sorted from blood, taken in a trial of the OX40 agonist ivuxolimab. The CDR3 is CASSFSVNTEAFF. The CDR3, as DNA: TGTGCCAGCAGCTTTTCCGTGAACACTGAAGCTTTCTTT.